Described below is a single TCR beta chain sequence and its context. This record comes from a study of blood T cell repertoires in COVID-19. The assay was immunoSEQ multiplex PCR, and TCRdb's table has in-frame clones only and misses some. The sample lists roughly 180,000 clones, 81% seen once, with approximately 5.6% in the top ten. The trim removed 4 bases at V and 7 bases at J, leaving 11 bases unmatched. The CDR3 has 16 amino acids. Germline V gene sequence: CDR1 SGDLS, CDR2 YYNGEE. V usage is TRBV9 and J usage is TRBJ2-1; 10 bases agree with TRBD1. This TCR came from a woman aged 40 to 50 with acute COVID-19. Sequenced input: PBMCs or T cells enriched from blood (not recorded which). CDR3 nucleotide sequence: TGTGCCAGCAGCACACTCCGGGACAGGGGAGTTAATGAGCAGTTCTTC. Protein: CASSTLRDRGVNEQFF.